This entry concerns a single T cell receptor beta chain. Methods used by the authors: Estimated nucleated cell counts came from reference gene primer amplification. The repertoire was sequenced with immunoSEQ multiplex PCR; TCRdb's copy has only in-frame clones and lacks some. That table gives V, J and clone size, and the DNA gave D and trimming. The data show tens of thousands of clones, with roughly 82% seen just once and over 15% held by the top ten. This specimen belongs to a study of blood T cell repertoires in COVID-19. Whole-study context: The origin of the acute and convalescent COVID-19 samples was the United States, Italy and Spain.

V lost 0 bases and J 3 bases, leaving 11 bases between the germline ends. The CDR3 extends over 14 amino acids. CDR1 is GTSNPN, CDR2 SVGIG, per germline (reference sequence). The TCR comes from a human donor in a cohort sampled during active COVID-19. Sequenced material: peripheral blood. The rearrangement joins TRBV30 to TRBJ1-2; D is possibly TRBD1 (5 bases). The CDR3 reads CAWSVHRGDYGYTF. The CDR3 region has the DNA TGTGCCTGGAGTGTACACCGGGGGGACTATGGCTACACCTTC.